This TCR beta chain stems from a study of response to subunit inactivated influenza vaccine listed by TCRdb under 2018. Study-wide context: Deep quantitative T cell receptor repertoire profiling was used in the study to track responses to a trivalent subunit inactivated influenza vaccine.

Study-wide conclusions, independent of this receptor: The authors suggested that each seasonal influenza vaccination may recruit only a limited number of new T cells.

The protocol used for the library was RT-PCR. Sequencing was carried out with an Illumina HiSeq 2500. TCRdb cleaned the public reads at Q25 with fastp, built clones with MiXCR and kept in-frame beta chains. Each entry merges the rows of one CDR3 protein and shows their most common DNA and genes. The table for this sample lists 490,000 or so distinct CDR3 sequences; around 8% of them were counted only once. The ten top clones hold 13% of the sample. Details on this clonotype: It has no known antigen specificity. Per-base quality was not reported, and no clone a single base away is much larger than it.

The germline V gene (reference sequence) supplies CDR1 LGHDT and CDR2 YNNKEL. Trimming removed 4 bases from V and 0 bases from J; the gene matches leave 6 bases unexplained. Including cysteine and phenylalanine, the CDR3 has 19 amino acids. The retained sequence is limited to the CDR3, 57 bases, with the frame set at the first base. This receptor chain uses TRBV3-1 and TRBJ2-1, with 16 bases aligning to TRBD2. Sequenced here: PBMCs from blood, sampled less than 30 months after vaccination. The source is a man between 50 and 69 years old who received an inactivated influenza vaccine. Donor details come from another sample of the same person, matched by shared clones. Here is the DNA: TGTGCCAGCAGCCCGGAGGGACTAGCGGGGGGGAGCTCCTACAATGAGCAGTTCTTC. This translates into CASSPEGLAGGSSYNEQFF.